The rows below give T cell receptor beta chains drawn from one sample of a study of T cells in Graves' hyperthyroidism and ophthalmopathy. From the multiplex PCR reads, TCRdb called clonotypes with MiXCR, one entry per CDR3 protein. Found here are about 110,000 distinct CDR3 sequences, about a sixth of them singletons; the top ten hold about 42%. Material for sequencing was blood. The receptors come from a woman aged 45 to 65 with Graves' hyperthyroidism. Both conserved end residues are part of each CDR3. A D gene is named only where the DNA matches it firmly. Only some rows state a clone size, as once, few, many or a class for expanded clones.

j_call: TRBJ1-2
d_call: NA
clone_size: many
v_call: TRBV5-1
cdr3_nt: TGCGCCAGCAGCTTGGGTCACGCCCAGGGTGCCTATGGCTACACCTTC
cdr3_aa: CASSLGHAQGAYGYTF

j_call: TRBJ2-6
d_call: TRBD1
clone_size: many
v_call: TRBV12-3/TRBV12-4
cdr3_nt: TGTGCCAACGCCGGGACAGGGTTGACTGGGGCCAACGTCCTGACTTTC
cdr3_aa: CANAGTGLTGANVLTF

j_call: TRBJ1-1
d_call: NA
clone_size: many
v_call: TRBV20-1
cdr3_nt: TGCAGTGCTAGAGATGGAACGGGGAACACTGAAGCTTTCTTT
cdr3_aa: CSARDGTGNTEAFF

j_call: TRBJ2-2
d_call: TRBD2
clone_size: many
v_call: TRBV13
cdr3_nt: TGTGCCAGCAGCCCCCAGACTAGCGGGAAAACCGGGGAGCTGTTTTTT
cdr3_aa: CASSPQTSGKTGELFF

j_call: TRBJ2-2
d_call: NA
clone_size: many
v_call: TRBV12-3/TRBV12-4
cdr3_nt: TGTGCCAGCAGTTTAGGACAGGCGAACACCGGGGAGCTGTTTTTT
cdr3_aa: CASSLGQANTGELFF

j_call: TRBJ2-1
d_call: TRBD1
clone_size: many
v_call: TRBV5-1
cdr3_nt: TGCGCCAGCAGCTTAGGGACAGGGGGCAGTGAGCAGTTCTTC
cdr3_aa: CASSLGTGGSEQFF

j_call: TRBJ1-2
d_call: NA
clone_size: many
v_call: TRBV12-3/TRBV12-4
cdr3_nt: TGTGCCAGCAGTCCCAGTGGGCGGGATGGCTACACCTTC
cdr3_aa: CASSPSGRDGYTF

j_call: TRBJ1-1
d_call: NA
clone_size: once
v_call: TRBV2
cdr3_nt: TGTGCCAGCAGCGAAGGGGGTGTCACTGAAGCTTTCTTT
cdr3_aa: CASSEGGVTEAFF

j_call: TRBJ1-1
d_call: NA
clone_size: many
v_call: TRBV6-1
cdr3_nt: TGTGCCAGCAGTGAAGCTGGCCTTGGATTGGGTGAAGCTTTCTTT
cdr3_aa: CASSEAGLGLGEAFF

j_call: TRBJ2-3
d_call: NA
clone_size: many
v_call: TRBV29-1
cdr3_nt: TGCAGCGTTGACGGGGGTAGCACAGATACGCAGTATTTT
cdr3_aa: CSVDGGSTDTQYF

j_call: TRBJ1-5
d_call: NA
clone_size: many
v_call: TRBV5-1
cdr3_nt: TGCGCCAGCAGCCCGGACCTCAATCAGCCCCAGCATTTT
cdr3_aa: CASSPDLNQPQHF

j_call: TRBJ2-4
d_call: NA
clone_size: few
v_call: TRBV20-1
cdr3_nt: TGCAGTGCTAGAACCTCCACCATTCAGTACTTC
cdr3_aa: CSARTSTIQYF

j_call: TRBJ2-1
d_call: TRBD2
clone_size: few
v_call: TRBV18
cdr3_nt: TGTGCCAGCTTTAGCGGGAGGGCCGGGCGGGCCCATGAGCAGTTCTTC
cdr3_aa: CASFSGRAGRAHEQFF

j_call: TRBJ1-5
d_call: NA
clone_size: many
v_call: TRBV28
cdr3_nt: TGTGCCAGCAGTTTATCTACCGGCTACAATCAGCCCCAGCATTTT
cdr3_aa: CASSLSTGYNQPQHF

j_call: TRBJ1-1
d_call: NA
clone_size: NA
v_call: TRBV19
cdr3_nt: TGTGCCAGTATGGGGAGCGCTGAAGCTTTCTTT
cdr3_aa: CASMGSAEAFF

j_call: TRBJ1-3
d_call: NA
clone_size: many
v_call: TRBV9
cdr3_nt: TGTGCCAGCAGCGAGGGGACCTCTGGAAACACCATATATTTT
cdr3_aa: CASSEGTSGNTIYF

j_call: TRBJ2-1
d_call: TRBD1
clone_size: many
v_call: TRBV2
cdr3_nt: TGTGCCAGCAGTATTGTCGCAAGACAGGGGGCTAATGAGCAGTTCTTC
cdr3_aa: CASSIVARQGANEQFF

j_call: TRBJ2-7
d_call: NA
clone_size: many
v_call: TRBV11-2
cdr3_nt: TGTGCCAGCAGCTTACTAAGCGACGGGGGACTCCTGGGGCAGTACTTC
cdr3_aa: CASSLLSDGGLLGQYF

j_call: TRBJ2-5
d_call: NA
clone_size: few
v_call: TRBV3-1
cdr3_nt: TGTGCCAGCAGCCAAGGGGAGTCTGCCCAAGAGACCCAGTACTTC
cdr3_aa: CASSQGESAQETQYF

j_call: TRBJ2-1
d_call: NA
clone_size: many
v_call: TRBV28
cdr3_nt: TGTGCCAGCAGTCCCTCGATGGATGAGCAGTTCTTC
cdr3_aa: CASSPSMDEQFF

j_call: TRBJ1-1
d_call: NA
clone_size: many
v_call: TRBV18
cdr3_nt: TGTGCCACCGTACTAAGCTTGAACACTGAAGCTTTCTTT
cdr3_aa: CATVLSLNTEAFF

j_call: TRBJ2-1
d_call: NA
clone_size: many
v_call: TRBV2
cdr3_nt: TGTGCCAGCAGTCCTTTTTTCGGGGAGCAGTTCTTC
cdr3_aa: CASSPFFGEQFF

j_call: TRBJ1-3
d_call: NA
clone_size: NA
v_call: TRBV20-1
cdr3_nt: TGCAGTGCTAGACCTTCTGACACGATCTCTGGAAACACCATATATTTT
cdr3_aa: CSARPSDTISGNTIYF

j_call: TRBJ1-1
d_call: NA
clone_size: many
v_call: TRBV7-8
cdr3_nt: TGTGCCAGCAGCTTACTATCGAGAAACACTGAAGCTTTCTTT
cdr3_aa: CASSLLSRNTEAFF

j_call: TRBJ2-5
d_call: TRBD2
clone_size: few
v_call: TRBV20-1
cdr3_nt: TGCAGTCCTACTAGCGGGAGTGGGAAGACCCAGTACTTC
cdr3_aa: CSPTSGSGKTQYF

j_call: TRBJ2-6
d_call: NA
clone_size: many
v_call: TRBV5-1
cdr3_nt: TGCGCCAGCAGCGCCGACTCTGGGGCCAACGTCCTGACTTTC
cdr3_aa: CASSADSGANVLTF

j_call: TRBJ2-3
d_call: TRBD2
clone_size: many
v_call: TRBV7-9
cdr3_nt: TGTGCCAGCAGCCAAGGACTAGCGGGAACAGATACGCAGTATTTT
cdr3_aa: CASSQGLAGTDTQYF

j_call: TRBJ2-1
d_call: TRBD1
clone_size: many
v_call: TRBV24-1
cdr3_nt: TGTGCCACCAGTGATTTGGGACAGGGTAATGAGCAGTTCTTC
cdr3_aa: CATSDLGQGNEQFF

j_call: TRBJ2-5
d_call: NA
clone_size: many
v_call: TRBV20-1
cdr3_nt: TGCAGTGCCTCACGTCAGGGGGAGACCCAGTACTTC
cdr3_aa: CSASRQGETQYF

j_call: TRBJ2-3
d_call: TRBD2
clone_size: NA
v_call: TRBV7-2
cdr3_nt: TGTGCCAGCAGCTTCCGGGGACTAGCGGGAGCTATGCAGTATTTT
cdr3_aa: CASSFRGLAGAMQYF

j_call: TRBJ1-6
d_call: NA
clone_size: many
v_call: TRBV20-1
cdr3_nt: TGCAGTGCTAGCGGGAGTAATTCACCCCTCCACTTT
cdr3_aa: CSASGSNSPLHF

j_call: TRBJ2-1
d_call: NA
clone_size: many
v_call: TRBV5-4
cdr3_nt: TGTGCCAGCAGCGTGGGAGGTGAGCAGTTCTTC
cdr3_aa: CASSVGGEQFF

j_call: TRBJ1-6
d_call: NA
clone_size: many
v_call: TRBV7-9
cdr3_nt: TGTGCCAGCAGCAATGACCCGTCCTATTCACCCCTCCACTTT
cdr3_aa: CASSNDPSYSPLHF

j_call: TRBJ1-1
d_call: NA
clone_size: NA
v_call: TRBV11-2
cdr3_nt: TGTGCCAGCAGCTTAGAACAGCTAAACACTGAAGCTTTCTTT
cdr3_aa: CASSLEQLNTEAFF

j_call: TRBJ2-7
d_call: TRBD2
clone_size: many
v_call: TRBV18
cdr3_nt: TGTGCCAGCTCGCAGACTAGCGGGGCCTACGAGCAGTACTTC
cdr3_aa: CASSQTSGAYEQYF

j_call: TRBJ2-1
d_call: NA
clone_size: many
v_call: TRBV2
cdr3_nt: TGTGCCAGCGGGAACGATAGATGGGAGCAGTTCTTC
cdr3_aa: CASGNDRWEQFF

j_call: TRBJ2-3
d_call: NA
clone_size: many
v_call: TRBV3-1
cdr3_nt: TGTGCCAGCAGCCCACCCGTGGCAGATACGCAGTATTTT
cdr3_aa: CASSPPVADTQYF

j_call: TRBJ1-1
d_call: NA
clone_size: many
v_call: TRBV20-1
cdr3_nt: TGCAGTGCTCCAGGGTGGAACACTGAAGCTTTCTTT
cdr3_aa: CSAPGWNTEAFF

j_call: TRBJ1-5
d_call: NA
clone_size: many
v_call: TRBV4-1
cdr3_nt: TGCGCCAGCAGCCAAGAAGAGGGGAGAAATCAGCCCCAGCATTTT
cdr3_aa: CASSQEEGRNQPQHF

j_call: TRBJ1-4
d_call: NA
clone_size: many
v_call: TRBV5-1
cdr3_nt: TGCGCCAGCAGCTTGGCAGGATCGACTAATGAAAAACTGTTTTTT
cdr3_aa: CASSLAGSTNEKLFF

j_call: TRBJ2-3
d_call: TRBD1
clone_size: many
v_call: TRBV6-1
cdr3_nt: TGTGCCAGCAGTAAACCACAGGGGGCTAGCACAGATACGCAGTATTTT
cdr3_aa: CASSKPQGASTDTQYF

j_call: TRBJ2-5
d_call: NA
clone_size: NA
v_call: TRBV27
cdr3_nt: TGTGCCAGCAGGGAACACCAAGTCAGGGAGACCCAGTACTTC
cdr3_aa: CASREHQVRETQYF

j_call: TRBJ2-3
d_call: TRBD1
clone_size: many
v_call: TRBV7-3
cdr3_nt: TGTGCCAGCAGCCCAGGGACAGGGCTTACGCAGTATTTT
cdr3_aa: CASSPGTGLTQYF

j_call: TRBJ1-2
d_call: NA
clone_size: many
v_call: TRBV6-1
cdr3_nt: TGTGCCAGCAGTACCGGCTATGGCTACACCTTC
cdr3_aa: CASSTGYGYTF

j_call: TRBJ1-5
d_call: TRBD1
clone_size: many
v_call: TRBV20-1
cdr3_nt: TGCAGTGCTGGGACAGGGCTGAATCAGCCCCAGCATTTT
cdr3_aa: CSAGTGLNQPQHF